This T cell receptor (beta chain) was profiled in a study of cytomegalovirus exposure and HLA in healthy donors. Study-level findings and limits: Accounts indicate the classifier identified cytomegalovirus status with strong specificity and sensitivity. Common viral pathogens were later found to be apparently linked to several of the most significant clusters.

The primer mix had 60 Vbeta and 13 Jbeta primers. TCRdb's table, derived via immunoSEQ multiplex PCR, lists solely in-frame clones and lacks some. The sample contains some 150,000 clones, around 78% of which appear only once. Germline V gene sequence: CDR1 SNHLY, CDR2 FYNNEI. The CDR3 totals 15 residues. Points on this clone: The antigen is unknown.

The receptor's source is a female donor in good health and CMV-seronegative. Source material: PBMCs. The gene calls are TRBV2 and TRBJ2-5; possibly TRBD2 for D (6 bases). With the DNA end fitting TRBJ2-7 better, the J assignment may be wrong. CDR3 in DNA: TGTGCCAGCAGTGTGAGAAACTGGGGGACTCGCGAGCAGTACTTC. Amino acid sequence: CASSVRNWGTREQYF.